This T cell receptor (beta chain) emerged from a study of T-cell memory formation after mild COVID-19. General study points: In second-wave clones peaking day 37, SARS-CoV-2 specificity remained unconfirmed. Largely, contracting CD4+ clones fell within CM and EM, and contracting CD8+ clones within EMRA.

As to this clonotype: Its antigen is undetermined.

The CDR3 has 14 residues. V was cut by 5 bases and J by 3 bases, with 11 bases left in between. The authors produced TCR alpha and TCR beta cDNA libraries with sample barcodes and UMIs by 5'RACE using constant-segment primers. TCRdb independently ran MiXCR on the 5' RACE reads; one entry per CDR3 protein. The table has some 260,000 distinct CDR3 sequences, about 17% seen once. The V gene is TRBV12-3 or TRBV12-4, the J gene TRBJ1-5, with a weak D call TRBD1 (5 bases). The receptor was isolated from a man younger than 35 who had mild COVID-19 (a few samples of this study predate the infection). Cell type and time point are not known. Material for sequencing was PBMCs or a T cell subset sorted from them (not recorded which). The CDR3 DNA is TGTGCCAGCAGTCAGCAGACAGTCAATCAGCCCCAGCATTTT. Amino acid sequence: CASSQQTVNQPQHF.